The following is a T cell receptor beta chain sequence with its context. This record comes from a study of technical replicates of blood from a few donors. Sequencing was performed with immunoSEQ multiplex PCR; in TCRdb, only in-frame clones are kept and a portion is missing. This sample has 45,000 to 50,000 clones, with around 90% found just once. J was trimmed by 9 bases and V by 5 bases; bases with no gene match: 7. The CDR3 covers 13 residues. CDR1 and CDR2 from the germline V gene are SEHNR and FQNEAQ (reference sequence). The receptor comes from a human donor in good health. Some clones in this sample may be carry-over from other donors' samples. The chain couples TRBV7-9 to TRBJ2-1; TRBD1 agrees at 7 bases. Source material: PBMCs. The CDR3 is CASSEGGGTEQFF. CDR3 nucleotide sequence: TGTGCCAGCAGCGAAGGGGGCGGAACTGAGCAGTTCTTC.